The sequence of this TCR beta chain was determined in a study of T cells in Graves' hyperthyroidism and ophthalmopathy. Across the whole study: Peripheral blood draws took place at initial diagnosis, ahead of any treatment.

Researchers took RNA transcripts and amplified the TCR beta CDR3 regions from them. HTBI primers were the set used in a first-round RT-PCR of the TCR CDR3. TCRdb itself ran the multiplex PCR reads through MiXCR, one entry per CDR3 protein. The sample holds approximately 590,000 distinct CDR3 sequences, less than 20% seen once. V gave up 6 bases and J gave up 5 bases, with 15 bases separating them. This CDR3 region has 13 residues. CDR1 is DFQATT, CDR2 SNEGSKA, per germline (reference sequence). The table lists this clonotype with many counts. The J gene is TRBJ2-3, the V gene TRBV20-1, with D perhaps matching TRBD1 or TRBD2 (5 bases each). The source is a woman aged 30 to 39 with Graves' hyperthyroidism. The sample comprised blood. The DNA of the CDR3 is TGCAGTGCCCTGGGACCTCTGGGAGATACGCAGTATTTT. It codes for CSALGPLGDTQYF.